This T cell receptor beta chain was sequenced during a study of identical twins. Germline CDR1 and CDR2: SGHRS and YFSETQ. The CDR3 extends over 18 amino acids. V was clipped by 1 base and J by 7 bases, with 24 bases between them. From the 5' RACE reads, TCRdb called clonotypes with MiXCR, one entry per CDR3 protein. This table has fewer than 900,000 distinct CDR3 sequences, 20% to 25% appearing once. The table lists this clonotype with a few counts. The same data also contributed to another study, on T cells expressing NK-cell markers.

The sequencing sample was made of PBMCs. The chain couples TRBV5-1 to TRBJ2-4; D not resolved. This receptor was identified in a woman between 18 and 30 years old in good health. CDR3 residues: CASSLNRLLTLEQNIQYF. The CDR3 coding sequence is TGCGCCAGCAGCTTGAATCGATTACTAACGCTCGAGCAGAACATTCAGTACTTC.